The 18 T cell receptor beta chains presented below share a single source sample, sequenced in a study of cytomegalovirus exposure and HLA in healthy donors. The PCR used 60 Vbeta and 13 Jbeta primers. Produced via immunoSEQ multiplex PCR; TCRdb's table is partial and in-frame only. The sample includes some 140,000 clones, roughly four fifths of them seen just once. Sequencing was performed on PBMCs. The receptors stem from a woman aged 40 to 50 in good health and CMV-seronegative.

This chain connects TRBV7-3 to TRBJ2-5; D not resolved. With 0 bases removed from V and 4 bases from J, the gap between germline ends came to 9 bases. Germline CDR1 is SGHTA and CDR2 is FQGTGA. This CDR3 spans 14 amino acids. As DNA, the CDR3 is TGTGCCAGCAGCTTAACCGGTACGGGAGAGACCCAGTACTTC. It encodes CASSLTGTGETQYF.

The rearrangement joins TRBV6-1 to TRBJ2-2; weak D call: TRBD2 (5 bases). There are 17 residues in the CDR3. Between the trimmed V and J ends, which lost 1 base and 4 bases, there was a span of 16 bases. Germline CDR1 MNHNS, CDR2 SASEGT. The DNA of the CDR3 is TGTGCCAGCAGTGAAGGCCAAAGGCTAGCAGGCACCGGGGAGCTGTTTTTT. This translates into CASSEGQRLAGTGELFF.

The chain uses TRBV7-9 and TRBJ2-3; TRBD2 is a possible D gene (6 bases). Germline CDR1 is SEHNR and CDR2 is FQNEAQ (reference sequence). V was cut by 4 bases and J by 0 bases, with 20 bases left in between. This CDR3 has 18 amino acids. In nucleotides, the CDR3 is TGTGCCAGCAGCTCCGGGACTCTCCTCAAGCCTAGCACAGATACGCAGTATTTT. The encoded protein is CASSSGTLLKPSTDTQYF.

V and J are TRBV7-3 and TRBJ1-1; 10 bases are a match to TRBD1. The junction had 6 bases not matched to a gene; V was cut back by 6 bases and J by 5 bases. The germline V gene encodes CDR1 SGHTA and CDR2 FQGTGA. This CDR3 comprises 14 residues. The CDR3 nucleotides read TGTGCCAGCAGTTCCGGGACAGGGGAGACTGAAGCTTTCTTT. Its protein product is CASSSGTGETEAFF.

The CDR3 DNA sequence: TGTGCCAGCAGCTTGTCCGGGACAGGGGGGTTGACAGATACGCAGTATTTT. It encodes CASSLSGTGGLTDTQYF. The J gene is TRBJ2-3, the V gene TRBV5-6; TRBD1 aligns across 11 bases. The junction had 7 bases not matched to a gene; V was cut back by 1 base and J by 3 bases. From germline, CDR1 is SGHDT and CDR2 YYEEEE. CDR3 length: 17 amino acids.

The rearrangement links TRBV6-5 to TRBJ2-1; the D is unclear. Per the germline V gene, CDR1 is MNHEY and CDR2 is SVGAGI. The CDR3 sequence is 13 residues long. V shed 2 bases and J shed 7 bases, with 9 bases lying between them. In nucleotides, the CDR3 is TGTGCCAGCAGTTACCCCCCCGGGAATGAGCAGTTCTTC. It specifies CASSYPPGNEQFF.

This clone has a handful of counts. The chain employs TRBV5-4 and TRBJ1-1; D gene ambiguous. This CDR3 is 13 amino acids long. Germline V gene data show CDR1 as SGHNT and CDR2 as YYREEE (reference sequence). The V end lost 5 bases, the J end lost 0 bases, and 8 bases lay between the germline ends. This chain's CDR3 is CASRPSMNTEAFF. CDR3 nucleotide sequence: TGTGCCAGCAGGCCAAGCATGAACACTGAAGCTTTCTTT.

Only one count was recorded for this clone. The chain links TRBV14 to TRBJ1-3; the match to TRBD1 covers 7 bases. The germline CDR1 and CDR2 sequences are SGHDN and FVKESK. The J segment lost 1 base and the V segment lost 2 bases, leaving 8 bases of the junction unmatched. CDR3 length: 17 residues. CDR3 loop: CASSQSTDRVSGNTIYF. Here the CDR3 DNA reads TGTGCCAGCAGCCAATCAACCGACAGGGTGTCTGGAAACACCATATATTTT.

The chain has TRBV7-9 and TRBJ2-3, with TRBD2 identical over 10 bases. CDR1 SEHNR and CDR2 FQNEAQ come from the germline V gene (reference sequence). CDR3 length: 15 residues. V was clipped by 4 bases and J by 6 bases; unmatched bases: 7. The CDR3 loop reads CASSSLAGGRDTQYF. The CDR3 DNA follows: TGTGCCAGCAGCTCGTTAGCGGGGGGCCGGGATACGCAGTATTTT.

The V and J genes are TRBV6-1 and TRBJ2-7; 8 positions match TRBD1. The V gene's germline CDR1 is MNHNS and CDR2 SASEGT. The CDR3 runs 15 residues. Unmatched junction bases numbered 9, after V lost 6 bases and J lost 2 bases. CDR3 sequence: CASSGWTGLPYEQYF. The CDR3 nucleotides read TGTGCCAGCAGCGGCTGGACAGGGCTCCCCTACGAGCAGTACTTC.

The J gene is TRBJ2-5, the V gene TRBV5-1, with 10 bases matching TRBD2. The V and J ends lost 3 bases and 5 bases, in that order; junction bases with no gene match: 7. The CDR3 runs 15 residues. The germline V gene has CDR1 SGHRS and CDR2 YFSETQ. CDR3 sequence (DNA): TGCGCCAGCAGCTCAACCGGGACTAGCGAGGAGACCCAGTACTTC. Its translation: CASSSTGTSEETQYF.

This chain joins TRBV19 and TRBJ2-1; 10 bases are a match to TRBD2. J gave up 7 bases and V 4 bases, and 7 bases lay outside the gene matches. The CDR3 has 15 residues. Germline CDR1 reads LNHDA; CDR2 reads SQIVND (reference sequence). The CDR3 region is CASSTLAGVGNEQFF. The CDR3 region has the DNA TGTGCCAGTAGTACCCTAGCGGGGGTGGGTAATGAGCAGTTCTTC.

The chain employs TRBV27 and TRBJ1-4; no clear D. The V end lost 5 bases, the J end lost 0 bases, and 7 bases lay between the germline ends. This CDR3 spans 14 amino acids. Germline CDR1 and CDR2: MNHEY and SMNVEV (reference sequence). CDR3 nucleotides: TGTGCCAGCAGTCCGTCTGCAACTAATGAAAAACTGTTTTTT. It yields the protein CASSPSATNEKLFF.

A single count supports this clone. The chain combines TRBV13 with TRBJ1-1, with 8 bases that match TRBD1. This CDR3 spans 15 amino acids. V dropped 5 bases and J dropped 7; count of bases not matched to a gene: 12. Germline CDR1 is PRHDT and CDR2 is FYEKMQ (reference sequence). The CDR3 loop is CASSAPRTGRGEAFF. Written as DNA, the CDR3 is TGTGCCAGCAGCGCCCCGCGGACAGGGAGGGGTGAAGCTTTCTTT.

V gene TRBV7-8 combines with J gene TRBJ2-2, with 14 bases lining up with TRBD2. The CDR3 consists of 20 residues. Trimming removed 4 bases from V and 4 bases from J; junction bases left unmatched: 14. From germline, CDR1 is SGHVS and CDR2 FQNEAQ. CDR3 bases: TGTGCCAGCAGCTCATTAGGCGGGACTAGCGGGGGACACGTCACCGGGGAGCTGTTTTTT. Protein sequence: CASSSLGGTSGGHVTGELFF.

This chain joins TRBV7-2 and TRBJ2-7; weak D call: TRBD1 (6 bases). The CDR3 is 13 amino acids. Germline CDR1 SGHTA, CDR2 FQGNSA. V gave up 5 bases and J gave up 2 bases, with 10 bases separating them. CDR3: CASSLQGTYEQYF. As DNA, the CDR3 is TGTGCCAGCAGCCTACAGGGTACCTACGAGCAGTACTTC.

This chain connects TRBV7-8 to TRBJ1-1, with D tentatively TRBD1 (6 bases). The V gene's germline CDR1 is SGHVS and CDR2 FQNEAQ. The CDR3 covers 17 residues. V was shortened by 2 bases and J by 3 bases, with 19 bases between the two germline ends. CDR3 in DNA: TGTGCCAGCAGCTTACGGGGGGCTAGTTATACGGACACTGAAGCTTTCTTT. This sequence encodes CASSLRGASYTDTEAFF.

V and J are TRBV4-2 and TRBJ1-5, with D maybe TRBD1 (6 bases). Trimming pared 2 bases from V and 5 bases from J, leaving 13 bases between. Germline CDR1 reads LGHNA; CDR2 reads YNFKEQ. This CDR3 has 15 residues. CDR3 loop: CASSQIGAGDQPQHF. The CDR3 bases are TGTGCCAGCAGCCAAATTGGAGCAGGGGATCAGCCCCAGCATTTT.